Presented here are 20 T cell receptor beta chains from one specimen sequenced in a study of blood T cells in healthy people across ages. Through a sample-barcoded 5' primer and a J-beta primer mix, a second PCR was run for 7 to 11 cycles. One entry per CDR3 protein, called by TCRdb with MiXCR from the 5' RACE reads. This table holds 600,000 to 800,000 distinct CDR3 sequences, 20% to 25% found once. The sequenced sample was blood. These receptors all stem from a man between 65 and 80 years old in good health.

V is TRBV5-1 and J is TRBJ2-5, with 8 nucleotides matching TRBD2. V lost 4 bases and J lost 5; bases outside the gene matches: 10. Germline lookup yields CDR1 SGHRS and CDR2 YFSETQ. The CDR3 loop spans 15 amino acids. The CDR3 DNA is TGCGCCAGCAGCCTATTTAGCGGGGCGGAGGAGACCCAGTACTTC. Its protein is CASSLFSGAEETQYF.

The table lists this clonotype with a few counts. V and J are TRBV20-1 and TRBJ2-3, with 8 bases that match TRBD2. The V segment lost 0 bases and the J segment 2 bases; nucleotides outside the gene matches: 7. CDR1 DFQATT and CDR2 SNEGSKA come from the germline V gene (reference sequence). The CDR3 covers 16 residues. CDR3 sequence reads: CSARDPAGAHTDTQYF. DNA of the CDR3: TGCAGTGCTAGAGACCCAGCGGGAGCCCACACAGATACGCAGTATTTT.

This chain joins TRBV20-1 and TRBJ2-3; 9 bases line up with TRBD2. This CDR3 is built from 15 residues. Germline V gene data show CDR1 as DFQATT and CDR2 as SNEGSKA (reference sequence). The trim removed 4 bases at V and 0 bases at J, leaving 5 bases unmatched. The CDR3 DNA is TGCAGTGCTATCCGGACTAGCGCTAGCACAGATACGCAGTATTTT. Its protein is CSAIRTSASTDTQYF.

For the CDR3, the DNA is TGTGCCAGCAGCCAAGACGGGGTCTACCCCGGCTCCTACAATGAGCAGTTCTTC. It yields the protein CASSQDGVYPGSYNEQFF. The rearrangement links TRBV3-1 to TRBJ2-1, with TRBD2 as a possible D gene (5 bases). Germline values: CDR1 LGHDT, CDR2 YNNKEL (reference sequence). The V end was cut by 0 bases, the J end by 0 bases, with 15 bases between. CDR3 length equals 18 residues.

This clonotype has a count of ten or more. For the CDR3, the DNA is TGTGCCAGCAGGGGGCCCAAAAACATTCAGTACTTC. Encoded protein: CASRGPKNIQYF. The V call is TRBV28, the J call TRBJ2-4; D is possibly TRBD1 (5 bases). This CDR3 spans 12 amino acids. CDR1 MDHEN and CDR2 SYDVKM come from the germline V gene. Trimming took 6 bases from V and 2 from J, leaving 5 bases between them.

J is TRBJ2-6 and V is TRBV28; D unclear. CDR1 and CDR2 (germline): MDHEN, SYDVKM. The CDR3 spans 15 residues. Trimming removed 3 bases from V and 0 bases from J, with 6 bases in between. As DNA, the CDR3 is TGTGCCAGCAGTTTTGGTGCCTCTGGGGCCAACGTCCTGACTTTC. Amino acid sequence: CASSFGASGANVLTF.

This clonotype was observed a handful of times. The chain combines TRBV2 with TRBJ2-1; D is perhaps TRBD2 (6 bases). The length of the CDR3 is 14 residues. Deletions cut 5 bases from V and 5 bases from J, with 13 bases between. Germline CDR1 and CDR2: SNHLY and FYNNEI. For the CDR3, the DNA is TGTGCCAGCAGTCGGACTAACAACAACAATGAGCAGTTCTTC. Protein product: CASSRTNNNNEQFF.

This clonotype was detected a few times. The chain uses TRBV18 and TRBJ2-1, with TRBD2 identical over 9 bases. This CDR3 is built from 14 residues. Per germline, CDR1 KGHSH and CDR2 LQKENI. V lost 3 bases and J lost 6; bases outside the gene matches: 3. The CDR3 DNA follows: TGTGCCAGCTCACCGGGACTAGCCCCCAATGAGCAGTTCTTC. Protein sequence: CASSPGLAPNEQFF.

This clonotype was recorded a few times. V usage is TRBV7-2 and J usage is TRBJ2-5; TRBD2 matches 11 bases. The closer fit of TRBJ2-7 to the DNA end suggests the J call may be wrong. Looked up from germline, CDR1 is SGHTA and CDR2 is FQGNSA. The length of the CDR3 is 17 residues. The CDR3 here is CASSLRGLADFGYEQYF. The DNA of the CDR3 is TGTGCCAGCAGCCTAAGGGGACTAGCGGACTTCGGCTACGAGCAGTACTTC.

This clonotype was observed a few times. The CDR3 spells CASSQLDTRRETQYF. CDR3 coding DNA: TGTGCCAGCAGTCAATTAGATACTAGGAGGGAGACCCAGTACTTC. The genes are TRBV28 and TRBJ2-5; possibly TRBD2 for D (5 bases). The CDR3 loop spans 15 amino acids. Germline CDR1 reads MDHEN; CDR2 reads SYDVKM. Trimming removed 5 bases at V and 5 bases at J, with 18 bases between.

The chain is built from TRBV5-4 and TRBJ2-1, with TRBD2 as a possible D gene (5 bases). The CDR3 loop spans 16 amino acids. The germline V gene has CDR1 SGHNT and CDR2 YYREEE (reference sequence). The V end lost 4 bases, the J end lost 6 bases, and 20 bases lay between the germline ends. The CDR3 nucleotides read TGTGCCAGCAGCCCGGACTCTCGCCCGGAATTCAATGAGCAGTTCTTC. It specifies CASSPDSRPEFNEQFF.

The chain combines TRBV5-5 with TRBJ2-7; D gene uncertain. Trimming took 3 bases from V and 6 from J, leaving 10 bases between them. Germline lookup yields CDR1 SGHKS and CDR2 YYEKEE (reference sequence). This CDR3 contains 12 residues. CDR3: CASSSGVGEQYF. The CDR3 bases are TGTGCCAGCAGCTCTGGCGTGGGCGAGCAGTACTTC.

The chain combines TRBV29-1 with TRBJ2-3; tentatively, D is TRBD2 (6 bases). V was pared by 7 bases and J by 0 bases, with 14 bases between. This CDR3 has 14 amino acids. Germline V CDR1 and CDR2: SQVTM, ANQGSEA. As DNA, the CDR3 is TGCAGCGCCGAGGAGGGCTCAAGCACAGATACGCAGTATTTT. This codes for CSAEEGSSTDTQYF.

The genes are TRBV6-5 and TRBJ2-2; 7 bases agree with TRBD2. The germline V gene has CDR1 MNHEY and CDR2 SVGAGI. V shed 0 bases, J shed 7 bases, and the junction held 8 bases outside the gene matches. The CDR3 sequence is 16 residues long. This CDR3 is CASSYSSGGWNGELFF. CDR3 coding DNA: TGTGCCAGCAGTTACTCCTCCGGGGGGTGGAACGGGGAGCTGTTTTTT.

This clonotype rates as medium-sized (0.01 to 0.1%). The chain links TRBV11-3 to TRBJ2-1; no definite D call. V lost 2 bases, J lost 7 bases, and 9 bases lay in between. The germline gives CDR1 SGHNT, CDR2 YENEEA. CDR3 length: 13 amino acids. The CDR3 DNA reads TGTGCCAGCAGCTTAAACGTCAGAAATGAGCAGTTCTTC. As protein: CASSLNVRNEQFF.

This chain links TRBV7-9 with TRBJ1-2; D is possibly TRBD1 (5 bases). V lost 7 bases to trimming and J lost 8 bases, with 20 bases between them. This CDR3 is 14 amino acids long. Germline V gene sequence: CDR1 SEHNR, CDR2 FQNEAQ (reference sequence). CDR3 bases: TGTGCCAGCATCCCCTCCGGGGGAGGGAAGGGCTACACCTTC. This codes for CASIPSGGGKGYTF.

This sequence joins TRBV10-3 and TRBJ2-2; D is possibly TRBD2 (6 bases). Germline loops: CDR1 ENHRY, CDR2 SYGVKD. The CDR3 loop spans 16 amino acids. The germline V and J ends were trimmed by 6 bases and 2 bases, with 16 bases remaining between them. The CDR3 loop is CAIRGGAQVNTGELFF. In nucleotides, the CDR3 is TGTGCCATCAGGGGGGGAGCACAGGTTAACACCGGGGAGCTGTTTTTT.

This clonotype came up a few times. The chain recombines TRBV12-3 or TRBV12-4 with TRBJ2-7; possibly TRBD1 or TRBD2 for D (5 bases each). V was shortened by 5 bases and J by 3 bases, with 11 bases between the two germline ends. This CDR3 contains 13 residues. CDR3 loop: CASSGDRNYEQYF. DNA for the CDR3: TGTGCCAGCAGTGGGGACCGAAACTACGAGCAGTACTTC.

V usage is TRBV4-3 and J usage is TRBJ2-3; D ambiguous. Trimming removed 0 bases at V and 2 bases at J, with 6 bases between. Germline assignment: CDR1 LGHNA and CDR2 YSLEER. The CDR3 is 14 residues long. The CDR3 nucleotides read TGCGCCAGCAGCCAAGACGCCTACACAGATACGCAGTATTTT. Its translation is CASSQDAYTDTQYF.

This chain links TRBV7-8 with TRBJ2-5; D is perhaps TRBD1 (5 bases). CDR3 length: 14 amino acids. The germline V gene encodes CDR1 SGHVS and CDR2 FQNEAQ. V was trimmed by 5 bases and J by 10 bases, leaving 20 bases between them. The CDR3 DNA reads TGTGCCAGCAGCGGAGACAGAACTCAGGGTGGCCAGTACTTC. Amino acids: CASSGDRTQGGQYF.